This TCR beta chain derives from a study of blood T cell repertoires in COVID-19. Study background: The United States, Italy and Spain supplied acute and convalescent COVID-19 samples. PBMCs, B-cell-depleted T cells, or T cells were the source of the cDNA or gDNA that made up the material.

In the original analysis: Nucleated cell counts were estimated from reference gene primer amplification. Repertoires were generated with immunoSEQ multiplex PCR, while TCRdb's copy carries only in-frame clones and drops some. D and trimming were read from the DNA, whereas the V and J calls and clone size are those reported in that table. Seen here are about 170,000 clones, about 86% observed once, and the top ten hold about 4%. The germline CDR1 and CDR2 sequences are MNHEY and SMNVEV (reference sequence). Trimming took off 6 bases at V and 0 bases at J, with 8 bases between the two ends. This CDR3 spans 14 amino acids.

The V gene is TRBV27, the J gene TRBJ2-2; a possible D gene is TRBD2 (6 bases). The TCR sequence derives from a man younger than 30 with active or convalescent COVID-19. Sequencing used peripheral blood. CDR3 sequence reads: CASRGRTNTGELFF. The CDR3 DNA reads TGTGCCAGCAGGGGGAGGACGAACACCGGGGAGCTGTTTTTT.